The clone carrying this T cell receptor (beta chain) has only a few counts. The data were obtained in a study of blood T cell repertoires in COVID-19. V gave up 5 bases and J gave up 1 base, with 8 bases separating them. Germline CDR1 SGHVS, CDR2 FQNEAQ. This CDR3 is built from 13 residues. Generated by immunoSEQ multiplex PCR, the TCRdb table keeps only in-frame clones and is missing some. The sample holds about 210,000 clones, roughly 84% seen once. The sequence was obtained from a man aged 45-65 years with active or convalescent COVID-19. The sample comprised peripheral blood. The chain combines TRBV7-8 with TRBJ1-1; D unclear. CDR3 coding DNA: TGTGCCAGCAGCGTACAGCCGAACACTGAAGCTTTCTTT. This sequence encodes CASSVQPNTEAFF.